This record concerns one TCR beta chain sequence. Germline V gene data show CDR1 as SGHVS and CDR2 as FQNEAQ. The CDR3 spans 19 residues. The V end lost 5 bases, the J end lost 0 bases, and 23 bases lay between the germline ends. This entry is derived from a study of blood T cell repertoires in COVID-19. At the level of the study: Specimens from acute and convalescent COVID-19 originated in the United States, Italy and Spain.

Original handling: Amplification of reference gene primers provided the estimated nucleated cell counts. Profiled with immunoSEQ multiplex PCR; TCRdb holds only in-frame clones, not every one. The DNA gave D and trimming, while V, J and clone size come from that table. The sample includes under 300,000 clones, more than 75% of them seen just once. The rearrangement joins TRBV7-8 to TRBJ2-1, with a tentative D call TRBD2 (7 bases). The sequenced sample was peripheral blood. This receptor was obtained from a woman between 65 and 79 years old with active or convalescent COVID-19. The CDR3 loop reads CASSPLGAGASSSYNEQFF. CDR3 coding DNA: TGTGCCAGCAGCCCTTTAGGGGCGGGGGCCTCGAGCTCCTACAATGAGCAGTTCTTC.